A selection of T cell receptor beta chains follows, all from one sample in a study of cytomegalovirus exposure and HLA in healthy donors. TCRdb's table, derived via immunoSEQ multiplex PCR, lists solely in-frame clones and lacks some. The top ten hold around 4.5% of the sample, which has 150,000 to 200,000 clones, 80% seen once. The source material was PBMCs. The receptors shown here come from a man aged 25-40 years in good health and CMV-seronegative. Each CDR3 is given with its conserved first and last residue.

v_gene | CDR3aa
TRBV13 | CASSLKGSANQPQHF
TRBV30 | CAWWTGIDEKLFF
TRBV6-5 | CASSTRGQGHQPQHF
TRBV27 | CASIHTGSEQYF
TRBV6-5 | CASSVKTGNQPQHF
TRBV7-2 | CASSLRQASYNEQFF
TRBV6-1 | CASSMVPGQPQHF
TRBV2 | CASRLEATNEKLFF
TRBV6-1 | CASSEIPRYGYTF
TRBV27 | CASRPGSSNQPQHF
TRBV4-3 | CASSQVKEGNQPQHF
TRBV5-1 | CASSLGSGRANEQFF
TRBV29-1 | CSAMESVEQFF
TRBV28 | CASLQGWRDTNEQYF
TRBV5-1 | CASSLGLAEGETQYF
TRBV19 | CASSILGSSGNTIYF
TRBV5-1 | CASSLVQGSEKLFF
TRBV28 | CASRPDFRVRETQYF
TRBV5-4 | CASSSGHTNYGYTF
TRBV10-2 | CASSDGLAGGVDTQYF
TRBV2 | CASIGTGDSLGNEQFF
TRBV7-9 | CASNLPGRHEQYF
TRBV27 | CASSLDISYEQYF
TRBV19 | CASSLRDRRYEQYF
TRBV7-9 | CSSSLQNTEAFF
TRBV7-2 | CASSSDSIANYGYTF
TRBV7-9 | CASSLGSGGRVWEDTQYF
TRBV4-3 | CASSQGNREYNQPQHF
TRBV19 | CASSQQGKGTEAFF
TRBV7-9 | CASSWVAGEQETQYF
TRBV9 | CASSASDRGNQPQHF
TRBV29-1 | CSVSTTITGELFF
TRBV6-5 | CASSRGTTEAFF
TRBV27 | CASTWGRRGDTEAFF
TRBV2 | CASSELGQLNTEAFF
TRBV7-9 | CASSLDRIEQYF
TRBV4-2 | CASSERDSYTGELFF
TRBV18 | CASSLDRDPNQPQHF
TRBV11-3 | CASSPTSGASYEQYF
TRBV19 | CASSIPYQPQHF
TRBV7-3 | CASSWDYLTGELFF
TRBV2 | CASSSGQPQHF
TRBV11-1 | CASSSNRAQTYGYTF
TRBV6-5 | CASSYYRLPKTDTQYF
TRBV6-1 | CASRGQGWETQYF
TRBV27 | CASSSFLRGKDQPQHF
TRBV9 | CASSPREGMGKTEAFF
TRBV28 | CASHTYGEGQYF
TRBV5-4 | CASSYLGASGHNEQFF
TRBV5-4 | CASSPLNREWYGYTF
TRBV7-3 | CASSPGQGAYEQYF
TRBV6-5 | CASSQDRPNTEAFF
TRBV11-1 | CASSLGRGKYEQYF
TRBV6-1 | CASSENSVSYEQYF